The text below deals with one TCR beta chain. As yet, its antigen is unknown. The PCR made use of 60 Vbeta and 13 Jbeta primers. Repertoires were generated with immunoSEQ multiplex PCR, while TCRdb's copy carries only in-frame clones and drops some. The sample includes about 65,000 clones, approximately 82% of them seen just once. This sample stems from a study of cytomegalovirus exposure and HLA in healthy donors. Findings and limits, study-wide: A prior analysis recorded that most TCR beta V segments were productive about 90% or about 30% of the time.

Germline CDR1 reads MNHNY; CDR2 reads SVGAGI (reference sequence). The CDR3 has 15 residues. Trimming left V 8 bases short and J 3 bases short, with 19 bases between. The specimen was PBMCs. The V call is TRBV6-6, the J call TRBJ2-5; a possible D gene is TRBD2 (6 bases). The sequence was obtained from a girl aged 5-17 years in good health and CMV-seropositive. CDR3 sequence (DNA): TGTGCCAGCTATCCGGCGGGGCATATCGAAGAGACCCAGTACTTC. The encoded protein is CASYPAGHIEETQYF.